Listed below are T cell receptor beta chains from one sample, sequenced in a study of blood T cell repertoires in COVID-19. Using immunoSEQ multiplex PCR, the repertoire was profiled, and TCRdb retains in-frame clones only, with some absent. The table has 200,000 to 250,000 clones, about 86% seen once. Sequencing was carried out using PBMCs or T cells enriched from blood (not recorded which). The receptor source for this set is a woman aged 40-49 years with acute COVID-19. Both conserved end residues are trimmed from each CDR3. Fields, in order: J gene, V gene, CDR3 protein.

j_gene: TRBJ2-5; v_gene: TRBV3-1/TRBV3-2; CDR3aa: ASSQRAGRPETQY
j_gene: TRBJ1-1; v_gene: TRBV2; CDR3aa: ASSWGGRMNTEAF
j_gene: TRBJ2-7; v_gene: TRBV4-3; CDR3aa: ASSQDFGGQRSYEQY
j_gene: TRBJ2-1; v_gene: TRBV5-1; CDR3aa: ASSVSGRTSYNEQF
j_gene: TRBJ2-5; v_gene: TRBV7-2; CDR3aa: ASSSPRETQY
j_gene: TRBJ2-7; v_gene: TRBV2; CDR3aa: ASKGIGASYEQY
j_gene: TRBJ1-2; v_gene: TRBV6-5; CDR3aa: ASREDRPYGYT
j_gene: TRBJ1-1; v_gene: TRBV29-1; CDR3aa: SVAQTEAF
j_gene: TRBJ1-1; v_gene: TRBV5-6; CDR3aa: ASRSGGTGEAF
j_gene: TRBJ1-1; v_gene: TRBV7-8; CDR3aa: ASSLGQLNTEAF
j_gene: TRBJ1-1; v_gene: TRBV7-8; CDR3aa: ASSSLGGGMNTEAF
j_gene: TRBJ2-5; v_gene: TRBV7-9; CDR3aa: ASSPTGHRETQY
j_gene: TRBJ2-7; v_gene: TRBV6-5; CDR3aa: ASSLNSGSGYEQY
j_gene: TRBJ2-1; v_gene: TRBV6-1; CDR3aa: ASSEGVVGLAGYNEQF
j_gene: TRBJ2-1; v_gene: TRBV3-1/TRBV3-2; CDR3aa: ASSQLAGLEQF
j_gene: TRBJ2-1; v_gene: TRBV7-6; CDR3aa: ASSLPQGTSLDNEQF
j_gene: TRBJ2-2; v_gene: TRBV28; CDR3aa: ASSYRRGGNTGELF
j_gene: TRBJ2-1; v_gene: TRBV29-1; CDR3aa: SVSGRTYNEQF
j_gene: TRBJ1-2; v_gene: TRBV28; CDR3aa: ASSLPSGGVYGYT
j_gene: TRBJ2-1; v_gene: TRBV5-1; CDR3aa: ASTPRGLAGDGEQF
j_gene: TRBJ1-2; v_gene: TRBV19; CDR3aa: ASSRTGSEGGYGYT
j_gene: TRBJ2-1; v_gene: TRBV3-1/TRBV3-2; CDR3aa: ASSQGGLAGGVEQF
j_gene: TRBJ2-1; v_gene: TRBV7-2; CDR3aa: ASSSGTSAYYNEQF
j_gene: TRBJ1-2; v_gene: TRBV28; CDR3aa: ASSLLWAGNYGYT
j_gene: TRBJ2-3; v_gene: TRBV5-1; CDR3aa: ACGQGSDTDTQY
j_gene: TRBJ2-7; v_gene: TRBV2; CDR3aa: ASRGQFYEQY
j_gene: TRBJ1-1; v_gene: TRBV19; CDR3aa: ASSRGGEGTEAF
j_gene: TRBJ2-7; v_gene: TRBV30; CDR3aa: AWSVGRGRYEQY
j_gene: TRBJ2-7; v_gene: TRBV7-2; CDR3aa: ASSSEYQQY
j_gene: TRBJ2-7; v_gene: TRBV4-1; CDR3aa: ASSQDGTGSSYEQY
j_gene: TRBJ2-7; v_gene: TRBV3-1/TRBV3-2; CDR3aa: ASSQGWSYEQY
j_gene: TRBJ2-7; v_gene: TRBV9; CDR3aa: ASSGSFHGDEQY
j_gene: TRBJ2-5; v_gene: TRBV4-1; CDR3aa: ASSQRVRLAGQETQY
j_gene: TRBJ1-6; v_gene: TRBV3-1/TRBV3-2; CDR3aa: ASSPFRGRGDSPLH
j_gene: TRBJ2-2; v_gene: TRBV5-1; CDR3aa: ASSYTNTGELF
j_gene: TRBJ1-1; v_gene: TRBV20-1; CDR3aa: SARRGEAF
j_gene: TRBJ2-2; v_gene: TRBV11-2; CDR3aa: ASSILAGVNTGELF
j_gene: TRBJ1-2; v_gene: TRBV5-1; CDR3aa: ASSETGGAFVPSYGYT
j_gene: TRBJ1-6; v_gene: TRBV3-1/TRBV3-2; CDR3aa: ASSPLMGPYSYNSPLH
j_gene: TRBJ2-3; v_gene: TRBV12-5; CDR3aa: ASGLPDRVDDTQY